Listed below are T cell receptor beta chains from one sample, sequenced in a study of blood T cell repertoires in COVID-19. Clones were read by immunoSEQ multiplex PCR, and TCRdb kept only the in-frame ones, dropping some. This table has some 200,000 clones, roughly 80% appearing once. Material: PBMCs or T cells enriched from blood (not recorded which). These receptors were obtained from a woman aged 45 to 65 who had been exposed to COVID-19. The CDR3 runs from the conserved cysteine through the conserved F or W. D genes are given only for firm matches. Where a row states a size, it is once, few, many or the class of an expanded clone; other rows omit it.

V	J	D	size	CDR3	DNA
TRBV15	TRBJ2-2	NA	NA	CATSRVRGTGELFF	TGTGCCACCAGCAGAGTTCGGGGAACCGGGGAGCTGTTTTTT
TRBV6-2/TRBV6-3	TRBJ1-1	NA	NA	CASSHDRWTAPNTEAFF	TGTGCCAGCAGTCACGACCGATGGACAGCACCGAACACTGAAGCTTTCTTT
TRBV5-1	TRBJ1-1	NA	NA	CASSPWEGSTEAFF	TGCGCCAGCAGCCCCTGGGAGGGGAGCACTGAAGCTTTCTTT
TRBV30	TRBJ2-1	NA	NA	CAWDRSANEQFF	TGTGCCTGGGACAGATCGGCCAATGAGCAGTTCTTC
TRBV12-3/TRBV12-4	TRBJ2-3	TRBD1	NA	CASSLGGQGQYF	TGTGCCAGCAGTTTAGGAGGACAGGGGCAGTATTTT
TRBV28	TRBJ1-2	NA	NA	CASSFGGTGRNYGYTF	TGTGCCAGCAGTTTTGGCGGGACCGGGAGAAACTATGGCTACACCTTC
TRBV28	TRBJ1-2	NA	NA	CASSSGQGMDYGYTF	TGTGCCAGCAGTTCAGGCCAGGGAATGGACTATGGCTACACCTTC
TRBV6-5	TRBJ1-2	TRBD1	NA	CASSTTGGGDGYTF	TGTGCCAGCAGCACGACAGGGGGCGGAGATGGCTACACCTTC
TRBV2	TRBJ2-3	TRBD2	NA	CASSPSGGGTQYF	TGTGCCAGCAGTCCCTCGGGAGGGGGGACGCAGTATTTT
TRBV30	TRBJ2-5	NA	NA	CAWSFLETQYF	TGTGCCTGGAGTTTTCTAGAGACCCAGTACTTC
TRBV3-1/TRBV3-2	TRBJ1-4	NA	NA	CASSPREEKLFF	TGTGCCAGCAGCCCCCGTGAGGAAAAACTGTTTTTT
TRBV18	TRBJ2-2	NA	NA	CASSPRTGRNTGELFF	TGTGCCAGCTCACCGAGAACAGGACGTAACACCGGGGAGCTGTTTTTT
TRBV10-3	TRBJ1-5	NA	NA	CAISDGIDGGIDQPQHF	TGTGCCATCAGTGATGGGATTGACGGGGGGATCGATCAGCCCCAGCATTTT
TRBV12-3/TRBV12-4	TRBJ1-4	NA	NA	CASALGGNEKLFF	TGTGCCAGCGCTCTGGGAGGAAATGAAAAACTGTTTTTT
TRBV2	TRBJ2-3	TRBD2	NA	CASGGGAGGSQDTQYF	TGTGCCAGCGGGGGCGGAGCGGGGGGAAGCCAAGATACGCAGTATTTT
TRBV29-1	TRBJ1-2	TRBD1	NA	CSVDNQGTGGEGYTF	TGCAGCGTTGATAATCAAGGGACAGGGGGGGAGGGCTACACCTTC
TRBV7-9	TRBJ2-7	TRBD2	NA	CASSLAAGGLHF	TGTGCCAGCAGCTTAGCGGCGGGGGGGCTGCACTTC
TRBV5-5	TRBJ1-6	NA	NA	CASSLADSPLHF	TGTGCCAGCAGCTTGGCGGATTCACCCCTCCACTTT
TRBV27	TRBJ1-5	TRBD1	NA	CASSLGQGNQPQHF	TGTGCCAGCAGTCTAGGACAGGGCAATCAGCCCCAGCATTTT
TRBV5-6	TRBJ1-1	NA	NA	CASSRGTRNTEAFF	TGTGCCAGCAGTCGAGGTACAAGGAACACTGAAGCTTTCTTT
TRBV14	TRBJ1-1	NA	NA	CASSQVGAYGAEAFF	TGTGCCAGCAGCCAAGTGGGGGCGTACGGGGCTGAAGCTTTCTTT
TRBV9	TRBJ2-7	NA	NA	CASSEGPDYEQYF	TGTGCCAGCAGCGAGGGGCCGGACTACGAGCAGTACTTC
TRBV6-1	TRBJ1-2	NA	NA	CASSEAPGPSGYGYTF	TGTGCCAGCAGTGAAGCTCCCGGTCCCAGCGGCTATGGCTACACCTTC
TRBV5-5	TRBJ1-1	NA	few	CASSFSGDTEAFF	TGTGCCAGCAGCTTCTCAGGGGACACTGAAGCTTTCTTT
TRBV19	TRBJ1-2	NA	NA	CASRHDRNDGYTF	TGTGCCAGTAGACACGACAGAAACGATGGCTACACCTTC